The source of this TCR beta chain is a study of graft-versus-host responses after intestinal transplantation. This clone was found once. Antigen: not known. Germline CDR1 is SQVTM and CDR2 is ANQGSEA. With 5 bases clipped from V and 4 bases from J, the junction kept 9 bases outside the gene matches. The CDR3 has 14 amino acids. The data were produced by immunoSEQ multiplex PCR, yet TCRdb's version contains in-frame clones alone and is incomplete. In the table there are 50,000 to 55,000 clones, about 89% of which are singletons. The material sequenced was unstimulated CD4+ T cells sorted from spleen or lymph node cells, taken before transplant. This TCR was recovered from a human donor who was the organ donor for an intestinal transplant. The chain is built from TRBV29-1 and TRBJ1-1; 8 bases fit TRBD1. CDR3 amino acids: CSVFDRGGGTEAFF. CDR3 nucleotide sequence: TGCAGCGTTTTCGACAGGGGAGGCGGCACTGAAGCTTTCTTT.